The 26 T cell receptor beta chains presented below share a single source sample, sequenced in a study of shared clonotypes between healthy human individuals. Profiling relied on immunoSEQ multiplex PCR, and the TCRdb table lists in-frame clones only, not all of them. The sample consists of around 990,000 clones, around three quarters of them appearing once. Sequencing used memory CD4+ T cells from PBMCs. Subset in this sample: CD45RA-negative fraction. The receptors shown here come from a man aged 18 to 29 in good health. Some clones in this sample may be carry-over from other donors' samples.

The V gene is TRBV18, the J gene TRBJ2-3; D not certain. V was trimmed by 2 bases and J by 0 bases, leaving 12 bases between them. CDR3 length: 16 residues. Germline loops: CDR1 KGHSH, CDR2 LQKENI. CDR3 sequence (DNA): TGTGCCAGCTCACCATGGAACGGAGCTAGCACAGATACGCAGTATTTT. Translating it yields CASSPWNGASTDTQYF.

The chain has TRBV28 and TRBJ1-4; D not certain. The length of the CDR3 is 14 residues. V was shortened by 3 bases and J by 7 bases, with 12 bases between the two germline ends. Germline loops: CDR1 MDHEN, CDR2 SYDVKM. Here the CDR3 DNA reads TGTGCCAGCAGTTTTATCAGCTTGAGTGAAAAACTGTTTTTT. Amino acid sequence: CASSFISLSEKLFF.

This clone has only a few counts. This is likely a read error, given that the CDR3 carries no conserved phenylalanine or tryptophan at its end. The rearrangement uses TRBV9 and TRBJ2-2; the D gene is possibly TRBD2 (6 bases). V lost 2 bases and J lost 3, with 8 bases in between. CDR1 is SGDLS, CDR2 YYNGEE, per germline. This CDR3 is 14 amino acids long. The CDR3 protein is CASSVGLYTGELFI. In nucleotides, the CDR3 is TGTGCCAGCAGCGTGGGACTGTACACCGGGGAGCTGTTTATT.

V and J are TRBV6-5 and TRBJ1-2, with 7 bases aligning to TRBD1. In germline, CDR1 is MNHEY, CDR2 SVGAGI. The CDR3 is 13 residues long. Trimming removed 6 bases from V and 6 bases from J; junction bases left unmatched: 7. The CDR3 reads CASSRSGTDGYTF. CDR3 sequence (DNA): TGTGCCAGCAGCCGTAGCGGGACAGATGGCTACACCTTC.

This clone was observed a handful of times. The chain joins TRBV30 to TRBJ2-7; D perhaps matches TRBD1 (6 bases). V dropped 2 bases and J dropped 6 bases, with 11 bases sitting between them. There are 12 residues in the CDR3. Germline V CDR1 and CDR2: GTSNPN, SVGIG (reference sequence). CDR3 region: CAWSHTGTEQYF. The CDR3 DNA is TGTGCCTGGAGTCACACAGGGACCGAGCAGTACTTC.

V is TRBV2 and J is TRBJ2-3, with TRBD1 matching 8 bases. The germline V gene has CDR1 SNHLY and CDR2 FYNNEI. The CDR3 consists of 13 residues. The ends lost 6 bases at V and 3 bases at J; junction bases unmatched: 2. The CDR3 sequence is CASRTGDTDTQYF. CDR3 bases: TGTGCCAGCAGGACAGGGGATACAGATACGCAGTATTTT.

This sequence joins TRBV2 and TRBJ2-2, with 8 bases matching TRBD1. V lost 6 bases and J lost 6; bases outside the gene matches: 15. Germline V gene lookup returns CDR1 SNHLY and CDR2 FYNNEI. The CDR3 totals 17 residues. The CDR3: CASRERPGGARAGELFF. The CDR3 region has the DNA TGTGCCAGCAGGGAAAGACCAGGGGGCGCTCGTGCCGGGGAGCTGTTTTTT.

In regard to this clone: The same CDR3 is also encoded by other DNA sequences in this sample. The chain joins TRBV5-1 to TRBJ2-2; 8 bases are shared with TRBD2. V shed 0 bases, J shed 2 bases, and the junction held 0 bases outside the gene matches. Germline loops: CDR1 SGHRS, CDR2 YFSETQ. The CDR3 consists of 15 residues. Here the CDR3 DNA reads TGCGCCAGCAGCTTGGTAGCGGGAAACACCGGGGAGCTGTTTTTT. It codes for CASSLVAGNTGELFF. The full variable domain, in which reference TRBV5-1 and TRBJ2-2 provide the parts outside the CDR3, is KAGVTQTPRYLIKTRGQQVTLSCSPISGHRSVSWYQQTPGQGLQFLFEYFSETQRNKGNFPGRFSGRQFSNSRSEMNVSTLELGDSALYLCASSLVAGNTGELFFGEGSRLTVL.

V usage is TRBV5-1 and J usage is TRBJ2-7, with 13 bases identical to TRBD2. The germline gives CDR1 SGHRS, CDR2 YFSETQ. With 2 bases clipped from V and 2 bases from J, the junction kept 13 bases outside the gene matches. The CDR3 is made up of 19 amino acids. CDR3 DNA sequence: TGCGCCAGCAGCTTCCCCCGACAGGGGACTAGCGGGGTGGCCTACGAGCAGTACTTC. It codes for CASSFPRQGTSGVAYEQYF.

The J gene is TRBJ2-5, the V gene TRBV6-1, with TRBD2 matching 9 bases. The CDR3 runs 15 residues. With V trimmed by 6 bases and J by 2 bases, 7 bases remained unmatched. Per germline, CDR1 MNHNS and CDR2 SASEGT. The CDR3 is CASRLGAGGQETQYF. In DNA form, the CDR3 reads TGTGCCAGCAGATTGGGGGCGGGAGGGCAAGAGACCCAGTACTTC.

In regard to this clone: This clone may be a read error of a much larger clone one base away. CDR3 nucleotides: TGTGCCAGCAGTGTGGGGGGGCAGGGCAATCAGCCCCAGCATTTT. Amino acids: CASSVGGQGNQPQHF. V and J are TRBV2 and TRBJ1-5, with D possibly matching TRBD1 (6 bases). The CDR3 covers 15 residues. V lost 4 bases and J 2 bases, leaving 12 bases between the germline ends. Germline loops: CDR1 SNHLY, CDR2 FYNNEI.

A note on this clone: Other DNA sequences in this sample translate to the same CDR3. This CDR3 reads CASSLALGDYGYTF. In DNA, the CDR3 is TGTGCCAGCAGCTTGGCGTTGGGAGACTATGGCTACACCTTC. The gene calls are TRBV5-4 and TRBJ1-2, with D uncertain. This CDR3 is built from 14 residues. Germline values: CDR1 SGHNT, CDR2 YYREEE (reference sequence). V gave up 0 bases and J gave up 3 bases, with 9 bases separating them.

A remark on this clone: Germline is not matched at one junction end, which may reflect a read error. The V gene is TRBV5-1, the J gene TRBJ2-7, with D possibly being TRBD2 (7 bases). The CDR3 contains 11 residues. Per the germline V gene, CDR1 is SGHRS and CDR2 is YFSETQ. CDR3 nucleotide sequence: TGCGCCAGCACCTGGGGGGGCACGGTTGCTTTC. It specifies CASTWGGTVAF.

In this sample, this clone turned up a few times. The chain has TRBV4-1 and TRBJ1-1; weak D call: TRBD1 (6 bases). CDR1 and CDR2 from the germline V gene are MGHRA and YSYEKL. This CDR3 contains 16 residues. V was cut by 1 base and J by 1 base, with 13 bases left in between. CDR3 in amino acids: CASSQAVGQPNTEAFF. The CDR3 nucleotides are TGCGCCAGCAGCCAAGCGGTGGGACAACCGAACACTGAAGCTTTCTTT.

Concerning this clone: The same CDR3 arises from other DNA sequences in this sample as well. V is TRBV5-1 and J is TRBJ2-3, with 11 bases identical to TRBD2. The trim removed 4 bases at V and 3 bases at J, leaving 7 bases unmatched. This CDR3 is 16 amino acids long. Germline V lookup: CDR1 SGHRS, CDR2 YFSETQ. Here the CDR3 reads CASSLGTSGYTDTQYF. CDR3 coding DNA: TGCGCCAGCAGCCTAGGGACTAGCGGATATACAGATACGCAGTATTTT.

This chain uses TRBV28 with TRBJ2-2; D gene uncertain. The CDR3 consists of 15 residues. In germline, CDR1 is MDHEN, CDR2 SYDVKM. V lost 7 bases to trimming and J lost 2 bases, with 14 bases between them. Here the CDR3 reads CASTPSWGNTGELFF. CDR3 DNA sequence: TGTGCCAGCACCCCCAGCTGGGGTAACACCGGGGAGCTGTTTTTT.

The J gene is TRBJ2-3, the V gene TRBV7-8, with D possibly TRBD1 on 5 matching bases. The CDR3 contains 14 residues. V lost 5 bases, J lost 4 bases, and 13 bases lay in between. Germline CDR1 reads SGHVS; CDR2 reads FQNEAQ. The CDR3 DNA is TGTGCCAGCAGCCCGAGCTGGGGCCCAGATACGCAGTATTTT. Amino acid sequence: CASSPSWGPDTQYF. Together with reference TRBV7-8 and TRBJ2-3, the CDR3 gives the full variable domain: GAGVSQSPRYKVAKRGQDVALRCDPISGHVSLFWYQQALGQGPEFLTYFQNEAQLDKSGLPSDRFFAERPEGSVSTLKIQRTQQEDSAVYLCASSPSWGPDTQYFGPGTRLTVL.

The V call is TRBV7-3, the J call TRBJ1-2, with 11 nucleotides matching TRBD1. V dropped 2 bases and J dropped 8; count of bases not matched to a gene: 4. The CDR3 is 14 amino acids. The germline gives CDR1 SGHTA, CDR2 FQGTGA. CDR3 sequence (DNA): TGTGCCAGCAGCTTAGGACAGGGGGCTATCGGCTACACCTTC. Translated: CASSLGQGAIGYTF.

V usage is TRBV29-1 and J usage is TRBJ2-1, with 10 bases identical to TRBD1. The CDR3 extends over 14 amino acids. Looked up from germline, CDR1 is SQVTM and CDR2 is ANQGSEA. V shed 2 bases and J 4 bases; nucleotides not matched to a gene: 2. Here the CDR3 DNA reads TGCAGCGTTGAACGGGACAGGGGTTACAATGAGCAGTTCTTC. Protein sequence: CSVERDRGYNEQFF.

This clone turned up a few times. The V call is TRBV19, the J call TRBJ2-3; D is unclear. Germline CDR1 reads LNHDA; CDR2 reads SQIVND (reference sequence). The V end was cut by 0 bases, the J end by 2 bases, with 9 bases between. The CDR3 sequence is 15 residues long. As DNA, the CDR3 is TGTGCCAGTAGTATAGACGGCCGGTACACAGATACGCAGTATTTT. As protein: CASSIDGRYTDTQYF.

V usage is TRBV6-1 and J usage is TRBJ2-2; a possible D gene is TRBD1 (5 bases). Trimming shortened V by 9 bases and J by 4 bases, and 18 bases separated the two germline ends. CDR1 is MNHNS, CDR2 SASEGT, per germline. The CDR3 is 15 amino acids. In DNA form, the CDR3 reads TGTGCCAGTGAGCCCTCAGGGTTCTCCACCGGGGAGCTGTTTTTT. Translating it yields CASEPSGFSTGELFF.

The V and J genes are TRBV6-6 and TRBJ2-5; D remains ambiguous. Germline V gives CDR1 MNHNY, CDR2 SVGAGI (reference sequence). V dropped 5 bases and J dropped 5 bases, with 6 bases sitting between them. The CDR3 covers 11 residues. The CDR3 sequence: CASSPDETQYF. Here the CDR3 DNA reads TGTGCCAGCAGTCCAGACGAGACCCAGTACTTC.

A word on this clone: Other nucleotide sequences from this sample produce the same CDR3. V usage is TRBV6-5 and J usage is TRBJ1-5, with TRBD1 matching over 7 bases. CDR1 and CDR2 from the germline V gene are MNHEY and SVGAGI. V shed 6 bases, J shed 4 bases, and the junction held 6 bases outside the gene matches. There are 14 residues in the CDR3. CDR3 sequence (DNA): TGTGCCAGCAGCCCAGGGACAGCAAATCAGCCCCAGCATTTT. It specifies CASSPGTANQPQHF.

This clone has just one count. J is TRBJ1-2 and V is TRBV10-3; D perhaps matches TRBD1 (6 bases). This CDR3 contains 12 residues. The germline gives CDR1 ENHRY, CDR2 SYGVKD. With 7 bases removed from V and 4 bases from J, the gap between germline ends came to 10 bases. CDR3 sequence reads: CAIKGQPYGYTF. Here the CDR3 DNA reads TGTGCCATCAAAGGACAGCCCTATGGCTACACCTTC.

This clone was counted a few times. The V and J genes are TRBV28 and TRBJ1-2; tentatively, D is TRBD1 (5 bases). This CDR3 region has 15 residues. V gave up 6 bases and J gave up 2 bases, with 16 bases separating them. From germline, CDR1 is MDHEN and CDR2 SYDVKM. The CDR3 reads CASRPFSGGNYGYTF. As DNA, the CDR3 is TGTGCCAGCAGACCCTTCTCTGGGGGGAACTATGGCTACACCTTC.

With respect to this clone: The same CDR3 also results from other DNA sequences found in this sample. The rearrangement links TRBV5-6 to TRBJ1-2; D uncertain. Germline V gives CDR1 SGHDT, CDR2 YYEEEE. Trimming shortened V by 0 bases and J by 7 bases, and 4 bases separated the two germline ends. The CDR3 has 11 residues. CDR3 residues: CASSLVGGYTF. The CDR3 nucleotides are TGTGCCAGCAGCTTGGTCGGTGGCTACACCTTC. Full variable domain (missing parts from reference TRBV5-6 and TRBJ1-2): DAGVTQSPTHLIKTRGQQVTLRCSPKSGHDTVSWYQQALGQGPQFIFQYYEEEERQRGNFPDRFSGHQFPNYSSELNVNALLLGDSALYLCASSLVGGYTFGSGTRLTVV.